This T cell receptor beta chain was documented in a study of beta chain features in type 1 diabetes. A word on this clone: Its antigen is still unknown.

Per donor, one heparinised blood draw averaged about 116 mL. CD4+ cells of the naive, central memory, regulatory and stem cell-like memory types were sorted via CD45RO/CCR7/CD25/CD127/CD95/CD27. General study results and limits: Insertion counts at VDJ junctions were lower in type 1 diabetes patients, who also showed more deletions there. Relative to healthy donors, patients appeared to have naive, central memory and Treg TCRB repertoires that were more similar. Moderate but significant shortening of TCRB CDR3s was recorded in all four CD4+ subsets from Type 1 diabetes patients.

Every bit of the isolated RNA underwent reverse transcription, so sequencing read expressed TCRB transcripts. Data came from immunoSEQ multiplex PCR; TCRdb stores just in-frame clones and leaves some out. The sample shows about 370,000 clones, 8.5% to 10% of them seen only once. The sequencing input was central memory CD4+ T cells from blood. This receptor was identified in a man aged 25 to 40 with type 1 diabetes.

The CDR3 region is CASSFRGGYTETQYF. The CDR3 region has the DNA TGTGCCAGCAGTTTCCGGGGAGGGTATACAGAGACCCAGTACTTC. This chain links TRBV28 with TRBJ2-5; TRBD2 matches at 7 bases. This CDR3 has 15 residues. The germline gives CDR1 MDHEN, CDR2 SYDVKM. V shed 3 bases and J 4 bases; nucleotides not matched to a gene: 8.